The T cell receptor (beta chain) described here comes from a study of T cell responses to AZD1222 COVID-19 vaccine. Clones were sequenced by immunoSEQ multiplex PCR, and TCRdb holds only the in-frame ones, with some missing. The table lists approximately 210,000 clones, about 89% of them singletons. Notes on this clone: Its antigen is currently unknown.

Trimming cost V 5 bases and J 2 bases, with 14 bases left between them. Germline CDR1 and CDR2: KGHDR and SFDVKD. The CDR3 totals 15 residues. Study-wide points: Spike as a whole was targeted by vaccine-associated CD4 TCRs, dominant at 160-218 and 743-854. In the spike-specific TCR repertoire, nearly half reportedly target unmutated variant regions. Spike-specific TCRs gained breadth and depth after people received two AZD1222 doses.

The chain carries TRBV24-1 and TRBJ2-5; D may be TRBD1 (5 bases). The sequence derives from an adult who received the AZD1222 COVID-19 vaccine. The sample consisted of peripheral blood, taken 28 days after the second AZD1222 dose. CDR3 coding DNA: TGTGCCACCAGTGCCAGGGCAGGACAACAAGAGACCCAGTACTTC. This sequence encodes CATSARAGQQETQYF.